This TCR beta chain was obtained from a study of Graves' ophthalmopathy and Graves' hyperthyroidism. General study points: Appearing in blood as well were most expanded thyroid clonotypes above 0.001 frequency. Stable hyperthyroidism and ophthalmopathy were told apart by a 13-signature model, which achieved 85% to 90% sensitivity and more than 75% specificity.

Germline V gene lookup returns CDR1 LNHNV and CDR2 YYDKDF (reference sequence). V shed 0 bases and J shed 7 bases, with 19 bases lying between them. This CDR3 is 17 amino acids long. Clinical symptoms and serum thyroxine were used for diagnosis; TRAb, thyroid ultrasound and orbital computed tomography were also relied on. Beta-chain TCR CDR3 regions were amplified from RNA transcripts. In the first round, RT-PCR was carried out with HTBI primers, and a multiplex PCR formed the second round. TCRdb re-derived calls from the multiplex PCR reads in MiXCR, one entry per CDR3 protein. The table lists roughly 380,000 distinct CDR3 sequences, roughly 15% of them singletons. This clonotype has ten or more counts. The antigen is undetermined.

This TCR derives from a woman aged 18-35 years with stable Graves' hyperthyroidism. The chain carries TRBV15 and TRBJ1-5, with a weak D call TRBD1 (6 bases). The material sequenced was peripheral blood. Here the CDR3 DNA reads TGTGCCACCAGCAGAGATTCGGCGAAGACAGGAGCCCAGCCCCAGCATTTT. Protein: CATSRDSAKTGAQPQHF.